Below, 27 T cell receptor beta chains from the same sample are listed, as sequenced in a study of blood T cell repertoires in COVID-19. Assay used: immunoSEQ multiplex PCR; TCRdb lists only in-frame clones, some missing. The sample consists of some 420,000 clones, around 89% of them appearing once. Sequencing was performed on PBMCs or T cells enriched from blood (not recorded which). All receptors derive from a man aged 25 to 45 who had recovered from COVID-19.

The V and J genes are TRBV28 and TRBJ2-7, with 10 bases fitting TRBD1. V gave up 6 bases and J gave up 3 bases; unmatched junction bases: 8. This CDR3 is 15 amino acids long. CDR1 MDHEN and CDR2 SYDVKM come from the germline V gene. The CDR3 DNA follows: TGTGCCAGCAGCCTTCCCGGGGACAGGGGCTACGAGCAGTACTTC. Translated: CASSLPGDRGYEQYF.

The rearrangement joins TRBV2 to TRBJ1-2, with 9 positions matching TRBD1. J gave up 7 bases and V 9 bases, and 21 bases lay outside the gene matches. Germline assignment: CDR1 SNHLY and CDR2 FYNNEI. The CDR3 spans 17 residues. Here the CDR3 reads CASCTKGQGPAGGGYTF. Written as DNA, the CDR3 is TGTGCCAGTTGCACCAAGGGACAGGGTCCCGCGGGGGGTGGCTACACCTTC.

This clone was seen once. This chain uses TRBV19 with TRBJ1-2, with TRBD1 matching 7 bases. Germline CDR1 reads LNHDA; CDR2 reads SQIVND (reference sequence). V dropped 4 bases and J dropped 4; count of bases not matched to a gene: 6. The length of the CDR3 is 14 residues. In DNA, the CDR3 is TGTGCCAGTAGTAGAAGGGACAGTACCTATGGCTACACCTTC. Amino acid sequence: CASSRRDSTYGYTF. Full variable domain (remainder filled in from reference TRBV19 and TRBJ1-2): DGGITQSPKYLFRKEGQNVTLSCEQNLNHDAMYWYRQDPGQGLRLIYYSQIVNDFQKGDIAEGYSVSREKKESFPLTVTSAQKNPTAFYLCASSRRDSTYGYTFGSGTRLTVV.

The genes are TRBV30 and TRBJ2-1, with 13 bases aligning to TRBD2. The CDR3 consists of 18 residues. Germline V CDR1 and CDR2: GTSNPN, SVGIG (reference sequence). V was clipped by 3 bases and J by 6 bases; unmatched bases: 14. The CDR3 loop is CAWSTKNLRLAGGNEQFF. The CDR3 nucleotides are TGTGCCTGGAGCACCAAAAACTTAAGACTAGCGGGGGGCAATGAGCAGTTCTTC.

The genes are TRBV5-1 and TRBJ2-7; possibly TRBD2 for D (5 bases). CDR1 is SGHRS, CDR2 YFSETQ, per germline. Trimming removed 1 base from V and 5 bases from J, with 13 bases in between. CDR3 length equals 14 residues. CDR3 in DNA: TGCGCCAGCAGCTTGAGTGGGAGAAGGAACGAGCAGTACTTC. This encodes CASSLSGRRNEQYF.

The chain carries TRBV30 and TRBJ1-1, with D tentatively TRBD1 (5 bases). The CDR3 covers 13 residues. Germline loops: CDR1 GTSNPN, CDR2 SVGIG (reference sequence). The V and J ends lost 3 bases and 1 base respectively, with 9 bases between them. Here the CDR3 reads CAWSRVGNTEAFF. The CDR3 coding sequence is TGTGCCTGGAGCAGGGTGGGGAACACTGAAGCTTTCTTT.

The V and J genes are TRBV7-6 and TRBJ2-1, with D possibly matching TRBD2 (5 bases). The V end was cut by 5 bases, the J end by 8 bases, with 7 bases between. The CDR3 is 11 residues long. CDR1 is SGHVS and CDR2 is FNYEAQ in the germline V gene. Here the CDR3 DNA reads TGTGCCAGCAGCAAGAGGGATGAGCAGTTCTTC. Protein product: CASSKRDEQFF.

The chain joins TRBV7-2 to TRBJ2-7, with TRBD2 matching 8 bases. V lost 4 bases, J lost 0 bases, and 5 bases stayed unmatched. Germline V gene sequence: CDR1 SGHTA, CDR2 FQGNSA. This CDR3 spans 15 amino acids. This CDR3 reads CASSWLAGNSYEQYF. For the CDR3, the DNA is TGTGCCAGCAGCTGGCTAGCGGGTAACTCCTACGAGCAGTACTTC. Supplemented by reference TRBV7-2 and TRBJ2-7, the full variable domain reads GAGVSQSPSNKVTEKGKDVELRCDPISGHTALYWYRQSLGQGLEFLIYFQGNSAPDKSGLPSDRFSAERTGGSVSTLTIQRTQQEDSAVYLCASSWLAGNSYEQYFGPGTRLTVT.

A single count supports this clone. V and J are TRBV28 and TRBJ2-7, with D possibly TRBD1 on 6 matching bases. V lost 6 bases and J 2 bases, leaving 14 bases between the germline ends. The CDR3 is made up of 14 amino acids. Germline V gene data show CDR1 as MDHEN and CDR2 as SYDVKM. The CDR3 DNA follows: TGTGCCAGCAGCCCACCGACAGGAGCCTACGAGCAGTACTTC. It is translated as CASSPPTGAYEQYF. Complete variable domain (other parts from reference TRBV28 and TRBJ2-7): DVKVTQSSRYLVKRTGEKVFLECVQDMDHENMFWYRQDPGLGLRLIYFSYDVKMKEKGDIPEGYSVSREKKERFSLILESASTNQTSMYLCASSPPTGAYEQYFGPGTRLTVT.

This chain joins TRBV30 and TRBJ1-5; the match to TRBD1 covers 9 bases. With V trimmed by 3 bases and J by 6 bases, 3 bases remained unmatched. Per germline, CDR1 GTSNPN and CDR2 SVGIG (reference sequence). The CDR3 length is 13 residues. CDR3 sequence reads: CAWRGQGTQPQHF. CDR3 nucleotide sequence: TGTGCCTGGAGAGGACAGGGGACTCAGCCCCAGCATTTT.

This clone is a singleton in its sample. The rearrangement uses TRBV30 and TRBJ2-6; D remains ambiguous. Germline V lookup: CDR1 GTSNPN, CDR2 SVGIG (reference sequence). V lost 4 bases to trimming and J lost 4 bases, with 8 bases between them. The CDR3 is 13 amino acids. This CDR3 reads CAWTWQGANVLTF. The CDR3 DNA sequence: TGTGCCTGGACATGGCAGGGGGCCAACGTCCTGACTTTC. Full variable domain (rest looked up from reference TRBV30 and TRBJ2-6): SQTIHQWPATLVQPVGSPLSLECTVEGTSNPNLYWYRQAAGRGLQLLFYSVGIGQISSEVPQNLSASRPQDRQFILSSKKLLLSDSGFYLCAWTWQGANVLTFGAGSRLTVL.

The CDR3: CASRFSDTQYF. The CDR3 region has the DNA TGTGCCAGCAGGTTCTCCGATACGCAGTATTTT. The V call is TRBV12-3 or TRBV12-4, the J call TRBJ2-3; D not resolved. Trimming left V 6 bases short and J 6 bases short, with 7 bases between. The CDR3 is made up of 11 amino acids.

The chain couples TRBV7-9 to TRBJ2-5; TRBD1 matches 7 bases. Germline CDR1 SEHNR, CDR2 FQNEAQ (reference sequence). The CDR3 contains 15 residues. Trimming removed 5 bases from V and 1 base from J; junction bases left unmatched: 7. The CDR3 sequence is CASSARDSTQETQYF. CDR3 nucleotide sequence: TGTGCCAGCAGCGCCCGGGACAGCACCCAAGAGACCCAGTACTTC. The entire variable domain, with the rest obtained from reference TRBV7-9 and TRBJ2-5, is as follows: DTGVSQNPRHKITKRGQNVTFRCDPISEHNRLYWYRQTLGQGPEFLTYFQNEAQLEKSRLLSDRFSAERPKGSFSTLEIQRTEQGDSAMYLCASSARDSTQETQYFGPGTRLLVL.

This rearrangement joins TRBV12-5 to TRBJ1-1; no clear D. This CDR3 spans 15 amino acids. Looked up from germline, CDR1 is LGHNT and CDR2 is FRNRAP. Trimming shortened V by 1 base and J by 1 base, and 10 bases separated the two germline ends. The CDR3 spells CASGLGVPGNTEAFF. CDR3 coding DNA: TGTGCTAGTGGTTTGGGCGTACCGGGGAACACTGAAGCTTTCTTT.

Details on this clone: The sample has other DNA sequences that encode this CDR3 too. The chain links TRBV3-1 (or the pseudogene TRBV3-2) to TRBJ2-1; D may be TRBD1 (6 bases). The V and J ends lost 4 bases and 2 bases respectively, with 12 bases between them. This CDR3 contains 15 residues. CDR1 and CDR2 (germline): LGHDT, YNNKEL (reference sequence). CDR3 residues: CASSPRQDPYNEQFF. CDR3 nucleotides: TGTGCCAGCAGCCCCCGACAGGACCCCTACAATGAGCAGTTCTTC.

J is TRBJ2-1 and V is TRBV27, with D tentatively TRBD1 (5 bases). This CDR3 is 16 amino acids long. V was shortened by 6 bases and J by 0 bases, with 15 bases between the two germline ends. Germline V CDR1 and CDR2: MNHEY, SMNVEV (reference sequence). The CDR3 DNA follows: TGTGCCAGCAGGCCCGTTCGTGACAGCTCCTACAATGAGCAGTTCTTC. Its translation is CASRPVRDSSYNEQFF.

The chain links TRBV7-9 to TRBJ2-3; TRBD2 agrees at 13 bases. This CDR3 has 17 amino acids. The V and J ends lost 5 bases and 2 bases, in that order; junction bases with no gene match: 7. Germline CDR1 is SEHNR and CDR2 is FQNEAQ (reference sequence). The CDR3 DNA reads as TGTGCCAGCAGCCAGGGACTAGCGGGAATCCTCACAGATACGCAGTATTTT. The encoded protein is CASSQGLAGILTDTQYF.

J is TRBJ1-3 and V is TRBV3-1 (or the pseudogene TRBV3-2); D uncertain. The CDR3 runs 14 residues. V was shortened by 2 bases and J by 5 bases, with 10 bases between the two germline ends. CDR1 is LGHDT and CDR2 is YNNKEL in the germline V gene (reference sequence). The CDR3 region is CASSQYSERNTIYF. The CDR3 region has the DNA TGTGCCAGCAGCCAATACTCGGAGAGAAACACCATATATTTT.

J is TRBJ2-3 and V is TRBV30; D unclear. CDR3 length equals 13 residues. Germline loops: CDR1 GTSNPN, CDR2 SVGIG (reference sequence). V was clipped by 2 bases and J by 3 bases, with 9 bases between them. CDR3 coding DNA: TGTGCCTGGAGTCTCGGGTCGACAGATACGCAGTATTTT. Translating it yields CAWSLGSTDTQYF.

V gene TRBV12-5 combines with J gene TRBJ2-2; TRBD2 agrees at 13 bases. Germline-derived CDR1 and CDR2 are LGHNT and FRNRAP. There are 15 residues in the CDR3. The ends lost 4 bases at V and 6 bases at J; junction bases unmatched: 2. CDR3 in amino acids: CASGSGLAGAGELFF. In DNA, the CDR3 is TGTGCTAGTGGTTCCGGACTAGCGGGAGCCGGGGAGCTGTTTTTT.

This chain uses TRBV7-8 with TRBJ2-1, with a tentative D call TRBD2 (5 bases). V was pared by 4 bases and J by 0 bases, with 10 bases between. CDR3 size: 15 residues. The germline CDR1 and CDR2 sequences are SGHVS and FQNEAQ. CDR3 sequence (DNA): TGTGCCAGCAGCTCAGGACTGAACTCCTACAATGAGCAGTTCTTC. Its translation is CASSSGLNSYNEQFF.

The genes are TRBV27 and TRBJ2-2; a weak D match, TRBD1 (5 bases). The CDR3 covers 13 residues. Germline V gene lookup returns CDR1 MNHEY and CDR2 SMNVEV (reference sequence). The V end lost 7 bases, the J end lost 2 bases, and 8 bases lay between the germline ends. CDR3 residues: CASKDTNTGELFF. CDR3 in DNA: TGTGCCAGCAAGGACACAAACACCGGGGAGCTGTTTTTT.

The V and J genes are TRBV28 and TRBJ1-1, with D possibly being TRBD1 (6 bases). The CDR3 length is 14 residues. Per the germline V gene, CDR1 is MDHEN and CDR2 is SYDVKM. Trimming removed 4 bases from V and 0 bases from J, with 9 bases in between. The CDR3 sequence: CASSYGGMNTEAFF. Here the CDR3 DNA reads TGTGCCAGCAGTTATGGGGGCATGAACACTGAAGCTTTCTTT.

The J gene is TRBJ2-3, the V gene TRBV7-3; TRBD2 agrees at 13 bases. CDR1 and CDR2 from the germline V gene are SGHTA and FQGTGA. CDR3 length equals 17 residues. J was trimmed by 5 bases and V by 5 bases; bases with no gene match: 10. The CDR3, as DNA: TGTGCCAGCAGCGCCACTCGTAGGACTAGCGGGAGAGATACGCAGTATTTT. This gives the protein CASSATRRTSGRDTQYF.

The chain combines TRBV7-2 with TRBJ1-5; the D is unclear. V dropped 0 bases and J dropped 0 bases, with 6 bases sitting between them. This CDR3 is 15 amino acids long. Germline loops: CDR1 SGHTA, CDR2 FQGNSA. DNA for the CDR3: TGTGCCAGCAGCTTAGCAAGAGTTAGCAATCAGCCCCAGCATTTT. Translating it yields CASSLARVSNQPQHF.

The chain uses TRBV7-5 and TRBJ2-1; TRBD1, the table's D call, was not compared with the DNA. TRBV7-5 is classified as a pseudogene. This CDR3 region has 15 residues. The CDR3 DNA reads as TGTGTCAGAAGCTTCCCGGGACAAACCTACAATGAGCAGTTCTTC. Translated: CVRSFPGQTYNEQFF.

The chain employs TRBV5-1 and TRBJ2-5, with 9 bases aligning to TRBD2. The germline V gene encodes CDR1 SGHRS and CDR2 YFSETQ. The CDR3 length is 15 residues. J lost 9 bases, V lost 0 bases, and 9 bases had no gene match. Here the CDR3 DNA reads TGCGCCAGCAGCTTGGAGAGCGGGGGGCCTGCGGCCCAGTACTTC. It specifies CASSLESGGPAAQYF.